Each of the 21 T cell receptor beta chains below was sequenced from the same sample in a study of T cell repertoires in cytomegalovirus infection. Each CDR3 protein is one row after TCRdb ran MiXCR on the reads. In the table there are over 150,000 distinct CDR3 sequences, 13% to 15% of which are singletons. What was sequenced was PBMCs. Receptor source: a human donor in good health (CMV status not recorded). Some clones in this sample may be carry-over from other donors' samples.

This clonotype was detected only once. This chain uses TRBV15 with TRBJ2-2, with a weak D call TRBD2 (6 bases). The V end was cut by 5 bases, the J end by 5 bases, with 15 bases between. The CDR3 extends over 15 amino acids. Germline values: CDR1 LNHNV, CDR2 YYDKDF (reference sequence). The CDR3 spells CATSPGTRGTGELFF. The CDR3 DNA reads TGTGCCACCAGCCCCGGGACCCGGGGGACCGGGGAGCTGTTTTTT.

This chain links TRBV27 with TRBJ2-5, with TRBD1 matching 8 bases. The germline CDR1 and CDR2 sequences are MNHEY and SMNVEV (reference sequence). V was pared by 10 bases and J by 5 bases, with 12 bases of the junction left unmatched. The CDR3 spans 14 residues. This CDR3 reads CATAGGARGETQYF. DNA of the CDR3: TGTGCCACCGCAGGGGGCGCGAGGGGGGAGACCCAGTACTTC.

This clonotype was counted between two and nine times. CDR3 protein: CASIQDSGDTEAFF. DNA for the CDR3: TGTGCCAGCATTCAGGACTCAGGGGACACTGAAGCTTTCTTT. The chain links TRBV6-2 or TRBV6-3 to TRBJ1-1; tentatively, D is TRBD1 (6 bases). This CDR3 contains 14 residues. V lost 7 bases and J 3 bases, leaving 15 bases between the germline ends. The germline V gene encodes CDR1 MNHEY and CDR2 SVGEGT.

The sample holds a few counts of this clonotype. This chain connects TRBV20-1 to TRBJ1-2; the D gene is possibly TRBD1 (5 bases). CDR1 DFQATT and CDR2 SNEGSKA come from the germline V gene (reference sequence). Trimming shortened V by 0 bases and J by 7 bases, and 18 bases separated the two germline ends. This CDR3 region has 15 residues. CDR3 loop: CSARDKAKGTIGYTF. CDR3 bases: TGCAGTGCTAGAGATAAGGCGAAGGGGACTATTGGCTACACCTTC.

This chain links TRBV11-2 with TRBJ1-2, with no clear D. The V end lost 5 bases, the J end lost 4 bases, and 14 bases lay between the germline ends. The CDR3 covers 14 residues. Germline CDR1 is SGHAT and CDR2 is FQNNGV. The CDR3 bases are TGTGCCAGCAGCCAAGAAAACAGCCTCTATGGCTACACCTTC. Protein sequence: CASSQENSLYGYTF.

This chain links TRBV28 with TRBJ1-5; TRBD1 aligns across 7 bases. The CDR3 has 14 amino acids. Germline V gene lookup returns CDR1 MDHEN and CDR2 SYDVKM. V shed 4 bases and J 7 bases; nucleotides not matched to a gene: 7. The CDR3 region has the DNA TGTGCCAGCAGTTCAGGGGGGATGGTCCAGCCCCAGCATTTT. This sequence encodes CASSSGGMVQPQHF.

This clonotype turned up a few times. The CDR3 loop reads CASMGPLPGQEPYGYTF. The DNA for the CDR3 is TGTGCCAGTATGGGGCCTTTACCAGGACAGGAACCTTATGGCTACACCTTC. The rearrangement joins TRBV19 to TRBJ1-2, with TRBD1 matching 7 bases. The V gene end was trimmed by 7 bases and the J gene end by 5 bases; junction bases not matched to a gene: 19. From germline, CDR1 is LNHDA and CDR2 SQIVND (reference sequence). The CDR3 loop spans 17 amino acids. The full variable domain, in which reference TRBV19 and TRBJ1-2 provide the parts outside the CDR3, is DGGITQSPKYLFRKEGQNVTLSCEQNLNHDAMYWYRQDPGQGLRLIYYSQIVNDFQKGDIAEGYSVSREKKESFPLTVTSAQKNPTAFYLCASMGPLPGQEPYGYTFGSGTRLTVV.

This clonotype was found many times. The chain carries TRBV7-2 and TRBJ1-2; 9 bases match TRBD1. CDR1 SGHTA and CDR2 FQGNSA come from the germline V gene. The CDR3 contains 16 residues. The ends lost 3 bases at V and 6 bases at J; junction bases unmatched: 11. The DNA for the CDR3 is TGTGCCAGCAGCTTCCGCCAACCGGGACAGGGTCATGGCTACACCTTC. Translation: CASSFRQPGQGHGYTF. The entire variable domain, with the rest obtained from reference TRBV7-2 and TRBJ1-2, is as follows: GAGVSQSPSNKVTEKGKDVELRCDPISGHTALYWYRQSLGQGLEFLIYFQGNSAPDKSGLPSDRFSAERTGGSVSTLTIQRTQQEDSAVYLCASSFRQPGQGHGYTFGSGTRLTVV.

The chain is built from TRBV15 and TRBJ1-4; possible D gene TRBD1, 5 bases. CDR3 size: 17 residues. Germline V gene sequence: CDR1 LNHNV, CDR2 YYDKDF (reference sequence). V was cut by 5 bases and J by 4 bases, with 20 bases left in between. CDR3 sequence: CATSVHPFRAGNEKLFF. Written as DNA, the CDR3 is TGTGCCACCAGCGTACATCCCTTCAGGGCTGGTAATGAAAAACTGTTTTTT.

V gene TRBV5-6 combines with J gene TRBJ2-7, with D hard to call. Germline-derived CDR1 and CDR2 are SGHDT and YYEEEE. Trimming removed 4 bases from V and 2 bases from J, with 10 bases in between. The CDR3 covers 13 residues. The CDR3 spells CASSPDKPYEQYF. The CDR3 coding sequence is TGTGCCAGCAGCCCTGACAAGCCCTACGAGCAGTACTTC.

This clonotype was seen repeatedly, ten times or more. The rearrangement joins TRBV7-2 to TRBJ2-1; D uncertain. Germline V CDR1 and CDR2: SGHTA, FQGNSA. The CDR3 extends over 15 amino acids. Trimming removed 1 base from V and 6 bases from J, with 13 bases in between. CDR3 protein: CASSLVLSGSNEQFF. The CDR3 DNA is TGTGCCAGCAGCTTAGTTCTTAGTGGCTCCAATGAGCAGTTCTTC.

This clonotype was picked up a small number of times. V gene TRBV20-1 combines with J gene TRBJ2-7, with D perhaps matching TRBD2 (5 bases). The length of the CDR3 is 15 residues. Trimming took 5 bases from V and 3 from J, leaving 20 bases between them. In germline, CDR1 is DFQATT, CDR2 SNEGSKA (reference sequence). The CDR3 bases are TGCAGTGCTCGGAAATCAATAAGCGGAGACTACGAGCAGTACTTC. This encodes CSARKSISGDYEQYF.

The chain couples TRBV11-2 to TRBJ1-2; D is undetermined. V was cut by 5 bases and J by 4 bases, with 17 bases left in between. Germline V gene lookup returns CDR1 SGHAT and CDR2 FQNNGV. CDR3 length: 15 amino acids. The CDR3 region has the DNA TGTGCCAGCAGCCTGAGGAGTGTTCACCCCTATGGCTACACCTTC. Protein sequence: CASSLRSVHPYGYTF.

This clonotype was found once. V is TRBV5-5 and J is TRBJ2-2; D is ambiguous. With 4 bases removed from V and 0 bases from J, the gap between germline ends came to 10 bases. Germline V gene lookup returns CDR1 SGHKS and CDR2 YYEKEE (reference sequence). This CDR3 contains 15 residues. The CDR3 is CASSRKAPNTGELFF. The CDR3 region has the DNA TGTGCCAGCAGCCGTAAAGCGCCGAACACCGGGGAGCTGTTTTTT.

At least ten counts were recorded for this clonotype. The CDR3 region is CASSLYGHPEAFF. The DNA for the CDR3 is TGTGCCAGCAGCTTATACGGACATCCTGAAGCTTTCTTT. The chain joins TRBV7-8 to TRBJ1-1, with a weak D call TRBD1 (5 bases). The CDR3 is made up of 13 amino acids. The germline V and J ends were trimmed by 2 bases and 6 bases, with 10 bases remaining between them. The V gene's germline CDR1 is SGHVS and CDR2 FQNEAQ.

This clonotype was detected ten times or more. This sequence joins TRBV7-9 and TRBJ2-1; TRBD2 agrees at 10 bases. This CDR3 is 16 amino acids long. The J segment lost 0 bases and the V segment lost 5 bases, leaving 4 bases of the junction unmatched. Germline CDR1 reads SEHNR; CDR2 reads FQNEAQ (reference sequence). DNA for the CDR3: TGTGCCAGCAGCAAAGCTAGCGGGAGCTCCTACAATGAGCAGTTCTTC. It yields the protein CASSKASGSSYNEQFF.

This clonotype was picked up many times. The chain combines TRBV24-1 with TRBJ2-1, with a possible D match to TRBD2 (6 bases). Trimming left V 3 bases short and J 7 bases short, with 15 bases between. CDR1 is KGHDR and CDR2 is SFDVKD in the germline V gene. The CDR3 has 15 residues. CDR3 nucleotide sequence: TGTGCCACCAGTGATGTGGGGGGACTTCGGAATGAGCAGTTCTTC. Residues: CATSDVGGLRNEQFF.

This clonotype appeared a few times. The chain has TRBV23-1 and TRBJ2-2; D ambiguous. TRBV23-1 is an open reading frame, and its role is uncertain. V was cut by 10 bases and J by 3 bases, with 18 bases left in between. The CDR3 loop spans 15 amino acids. In nucleotides, the CDR3 is TGCGCCAACAACGGACGGTTACAGCACACCGGGGAGCTGTTTTTT. Translation: CANNGRLQHTGELFF.

This clonotype was counted at least ten times. J is TRBJ2-3 and V is TRBV7-2; 7 bases agree with TRBD1. The ends lost 5 bases at V and 2 bases at J; junction bases unmatched: 7. Germline V gene sequence: CDR1 SGHTA, CDR2 FQGNSA. CDR3 length equals 15 residues. For the CDR3, the DNA is TGTGCCAGCAGCACCCGGACAGGAGACACAGATACGCAGTATTTT. Translating gives CASSTRTGDTDTQYF.

J is TRBJ1-2 and V is TRBV25-1; TRBD1 might be the D (5 bases). Germline V lookup: CDR1 MGHDK, CDR2 SYGVNS. The CDR3 runs to 14 residues. Trimming stripped 6 bases from V and 2 bases from J, with 13 bases between. The CDR3, as DNA: TGTGCCAGCAGGGGCGGGGGTCTGAACTATGGCTACACCTTC. Translation: CASRGGGLNYGYTF.

This chain uses TRBV5-4 with TRBJ2-7, with TRBD1 matching over 9 bases. The CDR3 contains 16 residues. CDR1 and CDR2 from the germline V gene are SGHNT and YYREEE (reference sequence). The junction had 4 bases not matched to a gene; V was cut back by 0 bases and J by 0 bases. CDR3 nucleotide sequence: TGTGCCAGCAGCTTGGGGGGGACAGGGCGCTCCTACGAGCAGTACTTC. Translated, it gives CASSLGGTGRSYEQYF.